One TCR beta chain is described in this entry. The timepoints at which blood was sampled were baseline, cycle 4 day 1, and cycle 7 day 1. These data come from a study of OX40 agonist ivuxolimab in advanced cancers. Generated by immunoSEQ multiplex PCR, the TCRdb table keeps only in-frame clones and is missing some. The profile covers about 48,000 clones, with 80% to 90% appearing a single time and roughly 9.9% taken by the ten largest. Germline CDR1 SGHRS, CDR2 YFSETQ. V lost 4 bases and J lost 9; bases outside the gene matches: 11. CDR3 length: 15 amino acids. The chain employs TRBV5-1 and TRBJ2-7; 12 nucleotides match TRBD2. The clonotype was recovered from an adult with an advanced solid tumor such as melanoma, head and neck, liver or kidney cancer. The sequences come from CD4+ or CD8+ T cells sorted from blood, collected in a trial of the OX40 agonist ivuxolimab. The CDR3 DNA is TGCGCCAGCAGCGGAAGGACTAGCGGGGCTCCTAGGCAGTACTTC. Translated, it gives CASSGRTSGAPRQYF.